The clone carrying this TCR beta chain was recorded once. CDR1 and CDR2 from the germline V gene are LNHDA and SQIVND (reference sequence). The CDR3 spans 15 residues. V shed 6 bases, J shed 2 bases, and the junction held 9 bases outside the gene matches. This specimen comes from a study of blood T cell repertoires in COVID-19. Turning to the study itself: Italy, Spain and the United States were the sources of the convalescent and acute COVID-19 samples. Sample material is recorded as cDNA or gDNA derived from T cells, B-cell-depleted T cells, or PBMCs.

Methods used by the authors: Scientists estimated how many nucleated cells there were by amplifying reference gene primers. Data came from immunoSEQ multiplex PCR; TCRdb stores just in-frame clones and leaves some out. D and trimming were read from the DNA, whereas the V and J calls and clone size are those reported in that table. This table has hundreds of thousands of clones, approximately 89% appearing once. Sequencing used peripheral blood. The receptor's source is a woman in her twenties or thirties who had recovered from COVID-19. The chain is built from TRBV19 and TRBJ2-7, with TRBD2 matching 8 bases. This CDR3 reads CASRVSRGGPYEQYF. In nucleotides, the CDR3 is TGTGCCAGTAGGGTTTCTCGCGGGGGGCCCTACGAGCAGTACTTC.